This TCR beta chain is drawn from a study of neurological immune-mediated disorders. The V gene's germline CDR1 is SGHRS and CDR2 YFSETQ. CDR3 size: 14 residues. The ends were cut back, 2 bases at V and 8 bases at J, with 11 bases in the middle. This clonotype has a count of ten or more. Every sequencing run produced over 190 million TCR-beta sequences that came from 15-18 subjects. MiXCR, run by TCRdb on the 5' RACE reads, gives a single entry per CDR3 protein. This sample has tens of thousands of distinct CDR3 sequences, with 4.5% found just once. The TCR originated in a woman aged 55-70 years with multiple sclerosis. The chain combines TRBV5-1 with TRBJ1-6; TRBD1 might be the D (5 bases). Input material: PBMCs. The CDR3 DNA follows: TGCGCCAGCAGCTTCAATGGGGCGGATTCACCCCTCCACTTT. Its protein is CASSFNGADSPLHF.